This T cell receptor (beta chain) was observed in a study of long-term antiretroviral therapy in people with HIV. V shed 3 bases and J shed 5 bases, with 10 bases lying between them. Germline lookup yields CDR1 KGHSH and CDR2 LQKENI. The CDR3 length is 13 residues. Assay version v3.0 of immunoSEQ was used, and it was run at survey level. Generated by immunoSEQ multiplex PCR, the TCRdb table keeps only in-frame clones and is missing some. The sample yields over 15,000 clones, under 80% seen once. This clone appeared a few times. This clonotype was obtained from a young man with HIV. The sequencing here drew on unsorted PBMCs, taken 2.1 to 2.2 years before starting antiretroviral therapy. The chain is built from TRBV18 and TRBJ1-1; D gene ambiguous. The CDR3 loop reads CASSPAPGTEAFF. CDR3 DNA sequence: TGTGCCAGCTCACCGGCCCCGGGGACTGAAGCTTTCTTT.